Sequencing of this TCR beta chain was carried out in a study of blood T cells in healthy people across ages. A J-beta primer mix and a sample-barcoded 5' primer were used in a second PCR of roughly 6 to 11 cycles. In TCRdb, the 5' RACE reads were re-called with MiXCR into one record per CDR3 protein. The profile covers roughly 930,000 distinct CDR3 sequences, with about 48% appearing a single time and over 10% taken by the ten largest. Extraction of total RNA produced a minimum of 6 micrograms from each sample. In germline, CDR1 is MNHEY, CDR2 SVGAGI. The CDR3 contains 15 residues. Trimming took 0 bases from V and 2 from J, leaving 8 bases between them.

The J gene is TRBJ2-1, the V gene TRBV6-5; no clear D. The sequence was obtained from a man younger than 45 in good health. What was sequenced was blood. In nucleotides, the CDR3 is TGTGCCAGCAGTTACTCATGGATGCCCTACAATGAGCAGTTCTTC. Its translation: CASSYSWMPYNEQFF.